A single sample gave rise to the 16 T cell receptor beta chains below, sequenced in a study of CD8+CD57+ T cells in acquired aplastic anemia. TCR beta VDJ and CDR3 profiling used genomic DNA as template. TCRdb reprocessed the reads via MiXCR and lists one record per CDR3 protein. In the table there are 100,000 to 130,000 distinct CDR3 sequences, 50% to 65% of which are singletons. Sequencing used sorted CD4+, CD8+, or CD8+CD57+ T cells (not recorded which) from PBMCs. The receptors here all came from a human donor in good health, serving as a control.

This chain joins TRBV25-1 and TRBJ2-1; D is perhaps TRBD2 (6 bases). This CDR3 comprises 13 residues. The germline CDR1 and CDR2 sequences are MGHDK and SYGVNS. V lost 6 bases and J 3 bases, leaving 9 bases between the germline ends. The CDR3 DNA follows: TGTGCCAGCAGCGGGACTTACTACAATGAGCAGTTCTTC. This codes for CASSGTYYNEQFF. Full variable domain (rest looked up from reference TRBV25-1 and TRBJ2-1): EADIYQTPRYLVIGTGKKITLECSQTMGHDKMYWYQQDPGMELHLIHYSYGVNSTEKGDLSSESTVSRIRTEHFPLTLESARPSHTSQYLCASSGTYYNEQFFGPGTRLTVL.

There are a few counts of this clonotype. V and J are TRBV29-1 and TRBJ2-7; D is perhaps TRBD1 (6 bases). The CDR3 totals 15 residues. The germline V and J ends were trimmed by 5 bases and 1 base, with 18 bases remaining between them. Per germline, CDR1 SQVTM and CDR2 ANQGSEA. The CDR3 DNA follows: TGCAGCGTTCGGTTGGCATCCAGGGGTTCCTACGAGCAGTACTTC. It codes for CSVRLASRGSYEQYF.

The chain uses TRBV12-3 or TRBV12-4 and TRBJ1-1; maybe TRBD1 (5 bases). Trimming removed 2 bases from V and 4 bases from J, with 8 bases in between. The CDR3 has 13 residues. The CDR3: CASSLRGVTEAFF. The CDR3 DNA follows: TGTGCCAGCAGTTTAAGGGGAGTCACTGAAGCTTTCTTT.

This clonotype was detected only a few times. This chain uses TRBV24-1 with TRBJ2-3; 14 bases fit TRBD2. The germline V gene encodes CDR1 KGHDR and CDR2 SFDVKD. The CDR3 extends over 14 amino acids. Trimming cost V 6 bases and J 11 bases; bases outside gene matches: 6. CDR3 nucleotide sequence: TGTGCCACCAGTCTTGGACTAGCGGGAGGTGAGCAGTATTTT. It is translated as CATSLGLAGGEQYF.

This chain uses TRBV4-2 with TRBJ1-5; 9 bases map to TRBD1. The junction had 5 bases not matched to a gene; V was cut back by 3 bases and J by 11 bases. CDR1 is LGHNA, CDR2 YNFKEQ, per germline. CDR3 length: 13 residues. CDR3 nucleotide sequence: TGTGCCAGCAGCCACAGGACAGGGGATGCCCAGCATTTT. It specifies CASSHRTGDAQHF.

The chain carries TRBV5-4 and TRBJ1-1; no reliable D call. Trimming shortened V by 2 bases and J by 1 base, and 9 bases separated the two germline ends. The CDR3 sequence is 14 residues long. Germline CDR1 reads SGHNT; CDR2 reads YYREEE (reference sequence). CDR3 loop: CASSLGWKNTEAFF. The DNA for the CDR3 is TGTGCCAGCAGCTTAGGGTGGAAGAACACTGAAGCTTTCTTT.

This clonotype was counted ten times or more. The chain links TRBV5-4 to TRBJ1-6; TRBD1 is a possible D gene (6 bases). Germline V gene data show CDR1 as SGHNT and CDR2 as YYREEE (reference sequence). V shed 7 bases and J shed 6 bases, with 8 bases lying between them. The CDR3 length is 12 residues. The CDR3 nucleotides read TGTGCCAGCGGGGGGCGTAATTCACCCCTCCACTTT. Protein sequence: CASGGRNSPLHF.

In this sample, this clonotype turned up many times. The CDR3 loop is CASSLTKGRDQPQHF. CDR3 DNA sequence: TGTGCCAGCAGTTTAACGAAGGGGAGGGATCAGCCCCAGCATTTT. The chain links TRBV12-3 or TRBV12-4 to TRBJ1-5; tentative D call: TRBD1 (5 bases). V lost 2 bases to trimming and J lost 5 bases, with 13 bases between them. The CDR3 has 15 residues.

The chain has TRBV4-2 and TRBJ1-5; 9 positions match TRBD1. Trimming at V came to 4 bases and at J to 6 bases, leaving 16 bases not matched to a gene. The germline V gene has CDR1 LGHNA and CDR2 YNFKEQ. This CDR3 region has 18 residues. CDR3 amino acids: CASSPDLGPGQGSQPQHF. The CDR3 DNA reads as TGTGCCAGCAGCCCCGACCTTGGCCCGGGACAGGGTTCTCAGCCCCAGCATTTT.

This clonotype has a handful of counts. V is TRBV2 and J is TRBJ1-4; possibly TRBD1 for D (6 bases). The CDR3 extends over 15 amino acids. Germline assignment: CDR1 SNHLY and CDR2 FYNNEI. Trimming removed 6 bases at V and 4 bases at J, with 15 bases between. The CDR3 is CASRPRTDFNEKLFF. CDR3 sequence (DNA): TGTGCCAGCAGGCCCAGGACAGATTTTAATGAAAAACTGTTTTTT.

This chain joins TRBV19 and TRBJ2-1; D possibly corresponds to TRBD2 (5 bases). Germline CDR1 reads LNHDA; CDR2 reads SQIVND (reference sequence). The CDR3 is 17 amino acids. V was pared by 5 bases and J by 0 bases, with 17 bases between. The CDR3 protein is CASSDGVGLPSYNEQFF. CDR3 coding DNA: TGTGCCAGTAGTGACGGTGTAGGACTCCCCTCCTACAATGAGCAGTTCTTC.

Concerning this clonotype itself: The junction differs from germline at one of its ends, possibly a read error. This chain joins TRBV9 and TRBJ1-6, with unresolved D. The CDR3 is made up of 15 amino acids. In germline, CDR1 is SGDLS, CDR2 YYNGEE. In DNA, the CDR3 is TGCGTCAGCAGCGTAGGGCGGGTCGCGGGGTCACCCCTCCACTTT. Translation: CVSSVGRVAGSPLHF.

V gene TRBV30 combines with J gene TRBJ2-2; D gene unclear. V was pared by 2 bases and J by 7 bases, with 5 bases between. Germline CDR1 GTSNPN, CDR2 SVGIG (reference sequence). The CDR3 extends over 11 amino acids. The CDR3 bases are TGTGCCTGGAGTTCGGTCGGGGAGCTGTTTTTT. Protein sequence: CAWSSVGELFF.

The V gene is TRBV15, the J gene TRBJ1-2; TRBD1 matches 7 bases. With 5 bases clipped from V and 8 bases from J, the junction kept 8 bases outside the gene matches. The CDR3 has 13 residues. Looked up from germline, CDR1 is LNHNV and CDR2 is YYDKDF (reference sequence). This CDR3 is CATSDHRGRGYTF. In DNA, the CDR3 is TGTGCCACCAGCGACCACAGGGGTCGAGGCTACACCTTC.

The rearrangement links TRBV5-1 to TRBJ2-5, with 7 bases lining up with TRBD2. The CDR3 has 14 residues. Germline trimming cut 2 bases from V and 2 bases from J; bases unmatched to any gene: 3. Germline lookup yields CDR1 SGHRS and CDR2 YFSETQ. CDR3 amino acids: CASSFLADQETQYF. The DNA of the CDR3 is TGCGCCAGCAGCTTTCTAGCGGATCAAGAGACCCAGTACTTC.

The chain employs TRBV24-1 and TRBJ2-1; 9 bases match TRBD1. The CDR3 is 13 amino acids. CDR1 and CDR2 (germline): KGHDR, SFDVKD. V dropped 5 bases and J dropped 7; count of bases not matched to a gene: 2. As DNA, the CDR3 is TGTGCCACCAGTGGGACAGGGGTAAATGAGCAGTTCTTC. Encoded protein: CATSGTGVNEQFF.